Listed below are T cell receptor beta chains from one sample, sequenced in a study of post-analysis software for immune sequencing data. TCRdb re-analysed the PCR reads in MiXCR, keeping a single row per CDR3 protein. The repertoire holds 380,000 or so distinct CDR3 sequences, with 30% to 45% as singletons. The material sequenced was blood. These receptors all come from a girl under 18 with multiple sclerosis. Both conserved end residues are part of each CDR3. D genes are given only for firm matches. The size field is filled for only some rows; it gives once, few, many or a size class.

abundance: -
j_gene: TRBJ1-5
v_gene: TRBV4-1
d_gene: -
CDR3nt: TGCGCCAGCAGCCCGGGGGTAGGGTTGGTTCAGCCCCAGCATTTT
CDR3aa: CASSPGVGLVQPQHF

abundance: -
j_gene: TRBJ1-5
v_gene: TRBV7-2
d_gene: -
CDR3nt: TGTGCCAGCAGTATCAAAGGGGATCAGCCCCAGCATTTT
CDR3aa: CASSIKGDQPQHF

abundance: -
j_gene: TRBJ2-7
v_gene: TRBV6-1
d_gene: -
CDR3nt: TGTGCCAGCAGTCTCCGGGACTGGGAGTACTTC
CDR3aa: CASSLRDWEYF

abundance: few
j_gene: TRBJ1-4
v_gene: TRBV7-9
d_gene: TRBD1
CDR3nt: TGTGCCAGCAGCTTAGGGACAGGGGTCGCTAATGAAAAACTGTTTTTT
CDR3aa: CASSLGTGVANEKLFF

abundance: -
j_gene: TRBJ2-2
v_gene: TRBV24-1
d_gene: -
CDR3nt: TGTGCCACCAGTGATTTGCCCCCGGGACTCCCCGGGACCGGGGAGCTGTTTTTT
CDR3aa: CATSDLPPGLPGTGELFF

abundance: -
j_gene: TRBJ2-3
v_gene: TRBV7-6
d_gene: TRBD2
CDR3nt: TGTGCCAGCAGCCCTCGTGGCGGGGGGGCAGCAGATACGCAGTATTTT
CDR3aa: CASSPRGGGAADTQYF

abundance: few
j_gene: TRBJ1-1
v_gene: TRBV9
d_gene: -
CDR3nt: TGTGCCAGCAGCGTAATGCCAGGAATCGCTGAAGCTTTCTTT
CDR3aa: CASSVMPGIAEAFF

abundance: many
j_gene: TRBJ1-2
v_gene: TRBV5-8
d_gene: -
CDR3nt: TGTGCCAGCACCCTCCAGGGTTGGGCTAACTATGGCTACACCTTC
CDR3aa: CASTLQGWANYGYTF

abundance: -
j_gene: TRBJ2-3
v_gene: TRBV7-8
d_gene: TRBD1
CDR3nt: TGTGCCAGCAGCTTCCGACAGGGGATGACAGATACGCAGTATTTT
CDR3aa: CASSFRQGMTDTQYF

abundance: few
j_gene: TRBJ2-7
v_gene: TRBV20-1
d_gene: TRBD1
CDR3nt: TGCAGTGCGAGGCCCCGGGACAGGGTCCGGGAGCAGTACTTC
CDR3aa: CSARPRDRVREQYF

abundance: few
j_gene: TRBJ1-5
v_gene: TRBV12-3/TRBV12-4
d_gene: -
CDR3nt: TGTGCCAGCAGTTTTTCGCGGGATCAGCCCCAGCATTTT
CDR3aa: CASSFSRDQPQHF

abundance: -
j_gene: TRBJ2-5
v_gene: TRBV12-3/TRBV12-4
d_gene: -
CDR3nt: TGTGCCAGCAGGTCTACTAGCTTAGAGACCCAGTACTTC
CDR3aa: CASRSTSLETQYF

abundance: -
j_gene: TRBJ1-2
v_gene: TRBV9
d_gene: TRBD1
CDR3nt: TGTGCCAGCAGCGTACGAGACAGGGCGGTAGAGGGCTACACCTTC
CDR3aa: CASSVRDRAVEGYTF

abundance: few
j_gene: TRBJ2-1
v_gene: TRBV11-2
d_gene: TRBD2
CDR3nt: TGTGCCAGCAGCTCACTTAGCGGGGATATCTACAATGAGCAGTTCTTC
CDR3aa: CASSSLSGDIYNEQFF

abundance: few
j_gene: TRBJ1-5
v_gene: TRBV15
d_gene: -
CDR3nt: TGTGCCACCAGCAGAGACTCGCCATACCAGCCCCAGCATTTT
CDR3aa: CATSRDSPYQPQHF

abundance: few
j_gene: TRBJ1-4
v_gene: TRBV12-3/TRBV12-4
d_gene: -
CDR3nt: TGTGCCAGCACCCTTGGACTGTCGGTGTCAGCAACTAATGAAAAACTGTTTTTT
CDR3aa: CASTLGLSVSATNEKLFF

abundance: -
j_gene: TRBJ1-3
v_gene: TRBV20-1
d_gene: -
CDR3nt: TGCAGTGCCCTCGACAGTGCCTCTGGAAACACCATATATTTT
CDR3aa: CSALDSASGNTIYF

abundance: -
j_gene: TRBJ2-5
v_gene: TRBV7-2
d_gene: -
CDR3nt: TGTGCCAGCAATCAAGAGCTCCGGGGGGAGACCCAGTACTTC
CDR3aa: CASNQELRGETQYF

abundance: -
j_gene: TRBJ1-5
v_gene: TRBV28
d_gene: TRBD1
CDR3nt: TGTGCCAGCAGCCCCTCGGGACAGGGGAATAGCAATCAGCCCCAGCATTTT
CDR3aa: CASSPSGQGNSNQPQHF

abundance: -
j_gene: TRBJ2-7
v_gene: TRBV9
d_gene: -
CDR3nt: TGTGCCAGCAGCGTAGAGCCCGCAGATTACGAGCAGTACTTC
CDR3aa: CASSVEPADYEQYF

abundance: few
j_gene: TRBJ1-2
v_gene: TRBV9
d_gene: -
CDR3nt: TGTGCCAGCACCAATAACTATGGCTACACCTTC
CDR3aa: CASTNNYGYTF

abundance: few
j_gene: TRBJ1-2
v_gene: TRBV2
d_gene: -
CDR3nt: TGTGCCAGCAGTCTCCAGGCCCTTAAGGGCTACACCTTC
CDR3aa: CASSLQALKGYTF

abundance: -
j_gene: TRBJ2-1
v_gene: TRBV7-2
d_gene: TRBD2
CDR3nt: TGTGCCAGCAGCCTACAAGCGGGGGGGCGGGGGGAGCAGTTCTTC
CDR3aa: CASSLQAGGRGEQFF

abundance: -
j_gene: TRBJ1-2
v_gene: TRBV11-2
d_gene: -
CDR3nt: TGTGCCAGCAGCCCTCGGGATGGGGATGGCTACACCTTC
CDR3aa: CASSPRDGDGYTF

abundance: -
j_gene: TRBJ1-2
v_gene: TRBV4-1
d_gene: -
CDR3nt: TGCGCCAGCAGCCTCACCCTTGAAAGGGGAGGTGGCTACACCTTC
CDR3aa: CASSLTLERGGGYTF

abundance: -
j_gene: TRBJ1-5
v_gene: TRBV20-1
d_gene: TRBD1
CDR3nt: TGCAGTGCTAACCAGCACAGGGGGAATCAGCCCCAGCATTTT
CDR3aa: CSANQHRGNQPQHF

abundance: -
j_gene: TRBJ1-5
v_gene: TRBV7-9
d_gene: TRBD1
CDR3nt: TGTGCCAGGGACAGGGGGCGGAGGCAAAAGAATCAGCCCCAGCATTTT
CDR3aa: CARDRGRRQKNQPQHF

abundance: many
j_gene: TRBJ2-5
v_gene: TRBV6-4
d_gene: -
CDR3nt: TGTGCCAGCAGTGACGAAATCCCAATGGAGACCCAGTACTTC
CDR3aa: CASSDEIPMETQYF

abundance: once
j_gene: TRBJ2-7
v_gene: TRBV12-3/TRBV12-4
d_gene: -
CDR3nt: TGTGCCGTCGGGCTTCGATTATCCTACGAGCAGTACTTC
CDR3aa: CAVGLRLSYEQYF

abundance: many
j_gene: TRBJ2-7
v_gene: TRBV6-5
d_gene: -
CDR3nt: TGTGCCAGCAGTTACAGCCTGTCCTACGAGCAGTACTTC
CDR3aa: CASSYSLSYEQYF

abundance: -
j_gene: TRBJ2-1
v_gene: TRBV7-2
d_gene: -
CDR3nt: TGTGCCAGCAGCGCTTCTAGCGAGGCCTACAATGAGCAGTTCTTC
CDR3aa: CASSASSEAYNEQFF

abundance: -
j_gene: TRBJ1-2
v_gene: TRBV9
d_gene: -
CDR3nt: TGTGCCAGCAGCGTCGGACAAAACTATGGCTACACCTTC
CDR3aa: CASSVGQNYGYTF

abundance: -
j_gene: TRBJ1-1
v_gene: TRBV2
d_gene: TRBD1
CDR3nt: TGTGCCAGCGGGGGACAGGGGTCTCCTTCGGCTTTCTTT
CDR3aa: CASGGQGSPSAFF

abundance: -
j_gene: TRBJ2-3
v_gene: TRBV5-5
d_gene: -
CDR3nt: TGTGCCAGCAGGTTCCAGCAGGGTTCGGATACGCAGTATTTT
CDR3aa: CASRFQQGSDTQYF

abundance: -
j_gene: TRBJ1-5
v_gene: TRBV7-2
d_gene: -
CDR3nt: TGTGCCAGCAGCTACTCCGAGAGTCAGCCCCAGCATTTT
CDR3aa: CASSYSESQPQHF

abundance: once
j_gene: TRBJ1-5
v_gene: TRBV6-2/TRBV6-3
d_gene: TRBD1
CDR3nt: TGTGCCAGCAGTACGACAGGGCTCAGCAATCAGCCCCAGCATTTT
CDR3aa: CASSTTGLSNQPQHF

abundance: -
j_gene: TRBJ2-7
v_gene: TRBV6-1
d_gene: TRBD1
CDR3nt: TGTGCCAGCAGTGAATGGCCCCGGGACAGCTCCTACGAGCAGTACTTC
CDR3aa: CASSEWPRDSSYEQYF

abundance: few
j_gene: TRBJ2-3
v_gene: TRBV7-2
d_gene: -
CDR3nt: TGTGCCAGCAGTTCCTACGGGGGTATCACAGATACGCAGTATTTT
CDR3aa: CASSSYGGITDTQYF

abundance: -
j_gene: TRBJ2-1
v_gene: TRBV10-3
d_gene: -
CDR3nt: TGTGCCATCAGTGAGTCGGGAGACCTAACAGATACGCGGTCTCAATACAATGAGCAGTTCTTC
CDR3aa: CAISESGDLTDTRSQYNEQFF

abundance: few
j_gene: TRBJ2-1
v_gene: TRBV28
d_gene: TRBD2
CDR3nt: TGTGCCAGCCTCCGCACTAGCGGGGGATACAATGAGCAGTTCTTC
CDR3aa: CASLRTSGGYNEQFF

abundance: -
j_gene: TRBJ2-3
v_gene: TRBV5-1
d_gene: TRBD1
CDR3nt: TGCGCCAGCAGCGGGACAGGGGGCGGGACAGATACGCAGTATTTT
CDR3aa: CASSGTGGGTDTQYF

abundance: few
j_gene: TRBJ2-1
v_gene: TRBV2
d_gene: -
CDR3nt: TGTGCCAGCAGTCACCGGGACTCCTCCTACAATGAGCAGTTCTTC
CDR3aa: CASSHRDSSYNEQFF

abundance: -
j_gene: TRBJ1-1
v_gene: TRBV5-1
d_gene: TRBD1
CDR3nt: TGCGCCAGCAGGACCGTACAGGGGACGTACACTGAAGCTTTCTTT
CDR3aa: CASRTVQGTYTEAFF

abundance: -
j_gene: TRBJ1-2
v_gene: TRBV7-3
d_gene: TRBD1
CDR3nt: TGTGCCAGCAGCCCCGGACAGGGTAGGAGCGGCTATGGCTACACCTTC
CDR3aa: CASSPGQGRSGYGYTF

abundance: few
j_gene: TRBJ1-1
v_gene: TRBV15
d_gene: -
CDR3nt: TGTGCCACCAGCAGAGATTGGGTAGGGCCTATGAACACTGAAGCTTTCTTT
CDR3aa: CATSRDWVGPMNTEAFF

abundance: few
j_gene: TRBJ2-7
v_gene: TRBV6-2/TRBV6-3
d_gene: -
CDR3nt: TGTGCCAGCAGTACCGGGAGACCTTACGAGCAGTACTTC
CDR3aa: CASSTGRPYEQYF

abundance: few
j_gene: TRBJ1-1
v_gene: TRBV29-1
d_gene: -
CDR3nt: TGCAGCGTTGAAGGACGCGAGCGACAGCATAACACTGAAGCTTTCTTT
CDR3aa: CSVEGRERQHNTEAFF

abundance: few
j_gene: TRBJ2-5
v_gene: TRBV10-3
d_gene: TRBD2
CDR3nt: TGTGCCATCAGTGAGGCAGCGGGGGGGAAGAAGACCCAGTACTTC
CDR3aa: CAISEAAGGKKTQYF

abundance: few
j_gene: TRBJ1-2
v_gene: TRBV14
d_gene: -
CDR3nt: TGTGCCAGCAGCCAATACAGGGCCAATGGCTACACCTTC
CDR3aa: CASSQYRANGYTF

abundance: -
j_gene: TRBJ1-2
v_gene: TRBV7-9
d_gene: -
CDR3nt: TGTGCCAGCAGCTTTTCAGTCATCTATGGCTACACCTTC
CDR3aa: CASSFSVIYGYTF

abundance: -
j_gene: TRBJ2-3
v_gene: TRBV11-2
d_gene: -
CDR3nt: TGTGCCAGCAGCTCCGACAGAACAGATACGCAGTATTTT
CDR3aa: CASSSDRTDTQYF

abundance: few
j_gene: TRBJ2-1
v_gene: TRBV6-2/TRBV6-3
d_gene: -
CDR3nt: TGTGCCAGCACCTGGACAGAAAACAATGAGCAGTTCTTC
CDR3aa: CASTWTENNEQFF

abundance: few
j_gene: TRBJ2-3
v_gene: TRBV15
d_gene: TRBD2
CDR3nt: TGTGCCACCAGCAGAGATCGGGGGACTAGCGGGGGAGATACGCAGTATTTT
CDR3aa: CATSRDRGTSGGDTQYF

abundance: many
j_gene: TRBJ2-5
v_gene: TRBV3-1
d_gene: -
CDR3nt: TGTGCCAGCAGCCAAGAAGGGGGAGAGACCCAGTACTTC
CDR3aa: CASSQEGGETQYF